This is a list of T cell receptor beta chains from one sample in a study of T cells in Graves' hyperthyroidism and ophthalmopathy. TCRdb processed the multiplex PCR reads anew with MiXCR; each CDR3 protein has one entry. The sample yields about 710,000 distinct CDR3 sequences, 15% to 20% seen once. The sequenced material came from blood. These TCRs come from a man younger than 35 with Graves' hyperthyroidism. Each CDR3 is given with its conserved first and last residue. The D gene is left open where the match is weak. Some rows have no size entry. The others give once, few or many, or a class for an expanded clone.

DNA: TGCAGTGCTAGAGATCCGGCCTCCACTGAAGCTTTCTTT; CDR3: CSARDPASTEAFF; size: NA; V: TRBV20-1; J: TRBJ1-1; D: NA
DNA: TGTGCCAGCATCTTTCAGTCCGCCTATAATTCACCCCTCCACTTT; CDR3: CASIFQSAYNSPLHF; size: NA; V: TRBV28; J: TRBJ1-6; D: NA
DNA: TGTGCCAGCTCACGTAGACGGGAGTTGGCAGAGACCCAGTACTTC; CDR3: CASSRRRELAETQYF; size: many; V: TRBV18; J: TRBJ2-5; D: NA
DNA: TGTGCCAGCAGGGGACAGGGGACGAACACTGAAGCTTTCTTT; CDR3: CASRGQGTNTEAFF; size: many; V: TRBV2; J: TRBJ1-1; D: TRBD1
DNA: TGTGCCAGCAACCAAGACAGCTACGAGCAGTACTTC; CDR3: CASNQDSYEQYF; size: NA; V: TRBV7-9; J: TRBJ2-7; D: NA
DNA: TGTGCCAGCAGTATCGGGGGGCGCGGCGGCACCGGGGAGCTGTTTTTT; CDR3: CASSIGGRGGTGELFF; size: many; V: TRBV28; J: TRBJ2-2; D: NA
DNA: TGTGCCAGCAGCTCTGGGGGGAGGGGTTACAATGAGCAGTTCTTC; CDR3: CASSSGGRGYNEQFF; size: NA; V: TRBV7-6; J: TRBJ2-1; D: TRBD2
DNA: TGTGCCAGCCCGTCCTGGACTAGAGAAGAGCCTCAGTTCTTC; CDR3: CASPSWTREEPQFF; size: many; V: TRBV2; J: TRBJ2-1; D: TRBD2
DNA: TGTGCCAGCTCACTCTCGAGCTCCTACGAGCAGTACTTC; CDR3: CASSLSSSYEQYF; size: many; V: TRBV28; J: TRBJ2-7; D: NA
DNA: TGCAGTGCTGCCGGGACAGGGAAAAAACTGTTTTTT; CDR3: CSAAGTGKKLFF; size: many; V: TRBV20-1; J: TRBJ1-4; D: TRBD1
DNA: TGTGCCACCCGACAGGGCCTCTCTGGAAACACCATATATTTT; CDR3: CATRQGLSGNTIYF; size: NA; V: TRBV6-1; J: TRBJ1-3; D: TRBD1
DNA: TGTGCCAGCAGTCCAGCACTAGCGGGAGGGGTAGAGCAGTTCTTC; CDR3: CASSPALAGGVEQFF; size: few; V: TRBV28; J: TRBJ2-1; D: TRBD2
DNA: TGTGCCAGCAGCGACGGGGACGGGGAAGCTTTCTTT; CDR3: CASSDGDGEAFF; size: NA; V: TRBV3-1; J: TRBJ1-1; D: NA
DNA: TGTGCCATCAGTGAACAGGGGGGCCAAGAGACCCAGTACTTC; CDR3: CAISEQGGQETQYF; size: many; V: TRBV10-3; J: TRBJ2-5; D: TRBD1
DNA: TGTGCCAGCAGTTTTTATCTTCAGGGGAACGGGGAGCTGTTTTTT; CDR3: CASSFYLQGNGELFF; size: many; V: TRBV6-1; J: TRBJ2-2; D: NA
DNA: TGTGCCAGCAGTTCCACGGCTGGGGCCAACGTCCTGACTTTC; CDR3: CASSSTAGANVLTF; size: many; V: TRBV2; J: TRBJ2-6; D: NA
DNA: TGCAGCGTTGTTCCCGGGACAGGGTATGGAGATACGCAGTATTTT; CDR3: CSVVPGTGYGDTQYF; size: few; V: TRBV29-1; J: TRBJ2-3; D: TRBD1
DNA: TGTGCCAGCAGTGACTCGAGAAGGGACCTTAGCAATCAGCCCCAGCATTTT; CDR3: CASSDSRRDLSNQPQHF; size: few; V: TRBV6-4; J: TRBJ1-5; D: NA
DNA: TGTGCCAGCAGGGACGCCAACTACGAGCAGTACTTC; CDR3: CASRDANYEQYF; size: few; V: TRBV28; J: TRBJ2-7; D: NA
DNA: TGTGCCAGCAGCCCCTGGACTAGCGGGAGAGTACATGAGCAGTTCTTC; CDR3: CASSPWTSGRVHEQFF; size: many; V: TRBV7-9; J: TRBJ2-1; D: TRBD2
DNA: TGTGCCAGCAGCCTGCTAGCGGGACCCCCGGGGGCGCAGTATTTT; CDR3: CASSLLAGPPGAQYF; size: many; V: TRBV28; J: TRBJ2-3; D: TRBD2
DNA: TGTGCCAGCAGTGAAGCGCTTCGGGGTGGAGAAGCTTTCTTT; CDR3: CASSEALRGGEAFF; size: many; V: TRBV2; J: TRBJ1-1; D: NA
DNA: TGTGCCTCCTCCCCTGGCGGGGGGCCCCATGGCTACACCTTC; CDR3: CASSPGGGPHGYTF; size: few; V: TRBV7-9; J: TRBJ1-2; D: NA
DNA: TGTGCCAGCCCACCTAGCGGCGGGGCGAAGGACACCGGGGAGCTGTTTTTT; CDR3: CASPPSGGAKDTGELFF; size: many; V: TRBV28; J: TRBJ2-2; D: TRBD2
DNA: TGTGCCAGCACCAACAATTGGGGACAGGGGATCTTGGGGCAGTTCTTC; CDR3: CASTNNWGQGILGQFF; size: NA; V: TRBV27; J: TRBJ2-1; D: TRBD1
DNA: TGCAGTGCTGGCCGGGGGACAGGGGGTGAGGACCAGTACTTC; CDR3: CSAGRGTGGEDQYF; size: NA; V: TRBV20-1; J: TRBJ2-5; D: TRBD1
DNA: TGTGCCAGCAGGAGCGGGGAGGGCCTCTACGAGCAGTACTTC; CDR3: CASRSGEGLYEQYF; size: many; V: TRBV12-3/TRBV12-4; J: TRBJ2-7; D: TRBD2
DNA: TGTGCCAGCAGCCGAGGGGGGGAGGAAGAGACCCAGTACTTC; CDR3: CASSRGGEEETQYF; size: many; V: TRBV28; J: TRBJ2-5; D: NA
DNA: TGTGCCAGCAGTCCTCTGGGACTAGCGGGATACGAGCAGTACTTC; CDR3: CASSPLGLAGYEQYF; size: NA; V: TRBV12-3/TRBV12-4; J: TRBJ2-7; D: TRBD2
DNA: TGTGCCAGCAGTGAGGGACTAGCGAGGACGACAGATACGCAGTATTTT; CDR3: CASSEGLARTTDTQYF; size: few; V: TRBV6-1; J: TRBJ2-3; D: TRBD2
DNA: TGTGCCAGCTCACCACCTGGGACTAGCCTTGATACGCAGTATTTT; CDR3: CASSPPGTSLDTQYF; size: many; V: TRBV18; J: TRBJ2-3; D: TRBD2
DNA: TGTGCCAGCAGTTGGGACAGGCCCTACGAGCAGTACTTC; CDR3: CASSWDRPYEQYF; size: many; V: TRBV6-1; J: TRBJ2-7; D: TRBD1
DNA: TGTGCCAGCAGCCCGGGACAGGGGCCGAGAGATACGCAGTATTTT; CDR3: CASSPGQGPRDTQYF; size: many; V: TRBV6-1; J: TRBJ2-3; D: TRBD1
DNA: TGTGCCAGCAGCTTAGTGAGGCAGGGGAGCGAGCAGTACTTC; CDR3: CASSLVRQGSEQYF; size: many; V: TRBV7-6; J: TRBJ2-7; D: NA
DNA: TGTGCCACCAGCAATCCCTGGGACAGCACAGATACGCAGTATTTT; CDR3: CATSNPWDSTDTQYF; size: NA; V: TRBV15; J: TRBJ2-3; D: NA
DNA: TGTGCCAGCAGCCCCCTGGGCGGGTCGGGGACTGAAGCTTTCTTT; CDR3: CASSPLGGSGTEAFF; size: once; V: TRBV16; J: TRBJ1-1; D: NA
DNA: TGTGCCAGCAGTTTACCCTCGGTAAGGGTACGCGGCTACACCTTC; CDR3: CASSLPSVRVRGYTF; size: many; V: TRBV12-3/TRBV12-4; J: TRBJ1-2; D: NA
DNA: TGTGCCAGCAGTGAATCGTGGTTCGGCTACACCTTC; CDR3: CASSESWFGYTF; size: many; V: TRBV2; J: TRBJ1-2; D: NA
DNA: TGCGCCAGCAGTGGGGAAGCAGCTGAAAAACTGTTTTTT; CDR3: CASSGEAAEKLFF; size: few; V: TRBV10-2; J: TRBJ1-4; D: NA
DNA: TGTGCCAGCAGCTTAGCGAAGAGGGGCGGGAGGGCCCGCGAGCAGTACTTC; CDR3: CASSLAKRGGRAREQYF; size: NA; V: TRBV7-2; J: TRBJ2-7; D: TRBD2
DNA: TGTGCCACCAGTGATTCCGCTAGGGGACATGAGCAGTTCTTC; CDR3: CATSDSARGHEQFF; size: few; V: TRBV24-1; J: TRBJ2-1; D: NA
DNA: TGTGCCAGCAGCACCGTTACCGGGACAGCGAGAATCCAGTACTTC; CDR3: CASSTVTGTARIQYF; size: many; V: TRBV7-9; J: TRBJ2-5; D: TRBD1
DNA: TGTGCCAGCAGCTTGGCCGGGACAGGGATTACCTACAATGAGCAGTTCTTC; CDR3: CASSLAGTGITYNEQFF; size: NA; V: TRBV5-6; J: TRBJ2-1; D: TRBD1
DNA: TGTGCCAGCAGTACGACAGGGAACTACGAGCAGTACTTC; CDR3: CASSTTGNYEQYF; size: many; V: TRBV28; J: TRBJ2-7; D: TRBD1
DNA: TGTGCCAGTAGTAGACCGGACAAGTCCCACGAGCAGTACTTC; CDR3: CASSRPDKSHEQYF; size: few; V: TRBV19; J: TRBJ2-7; D: NA
DNA: TGTGCCAGCAGTAGACAGACCCCCGGAGAGACCCAGTACTTC; CDR3: CASSRQTPGETQYF; size: many; V: TRBV6-5; J: TRBJ2-5; D: NA
DNA: TGCGCCAGCAGCCCAGGACTAGCGGGACCCCCCAGGACAGATACGCAGTATTTT; CDR3: CASSPGLAGPPRTDTQYF; size: NA; V: TRBV4-1; J: TRBJ2-3; D: TRBD2
DNA: TGCGCCAGCAGCCAAGATAGGACCGGGGGGCCAGGGGAGACCCAGTACTTC; CDR3: CASSQDRTGGPGETQYF; size: NA; V: TRBV4-3; J: TRBJ2-5; D: NA
DNA: TGTGCCATCAGGGGACCGGGTTACACTGAAGCTTTCTTT; CDR3: CAIRGPGYTEAFF; size: few; V: TRBV10-3; J: TRBJ1-1; D: NA
DNA: TGCGCCAGCCAGGGTGTTGGGAGGGTCCCCGGTCGCTACACCTTC; CDR3: CASQGVGRVPGRYTF; size: NA; V: TRBV4-1; J: TRBJ1-2; D: NA
DNA: TGCAGTGGACTACTCTCCTACGAGCAGTACTTC; CDR3: CSGLLSYEQYF; size: few; V: TRBV20-1; J: TRBJ2-7; D: NA
DNA: TGTGCCAGCAGCCAAGATCCCGGCTCGGGGGCAAAGGATACGCAGTATTTT; CDR3: CASSQDPGSGAKDTQYF; size: few; V: TRBV4-2; J: TRBJ2-3; D: NA
DNA: TGTGCCAGCAGTGAGGACGAGGCCTCCAATCAGCCCCAGCATTTT; CDR3: CASSEDEASNQPQHF; size: many; V: TRBV25-1; J: TRBJ1-5; D: NA
DNA: TGTGCCAGCAGCCCCCAAGCTGGAGTAGCGAGGGGAAGAGAGCAGTACTTC; CDR3: CASSPQAGVARGREQYF; size: many; V: TRBV9; J: TRBJ2-7; D: NA
DNA: TGTGCCAGTAGTGGAGACAATGAGCAGTTCTTC; CDR3: CASSGDNEQFF; size: NA; V: TRBV19; J: TRBJ2-1; D: NA
DNA: TGTGCCTGGAGCCCAGGCGGGGGCGGAGAGACCCAGTACTTC; CDR3: CAWSPGGGGETQYF; size: few; V: TRBV30; J: TRBJ2-5; D: NA
DNA: TGTGCCAGCAGGCACAGGGGACAGCCCCAGCATTTT; CDR3: CASRHRGQPQHF; size: few; V: TRBV6-1; J: TRBJ1-5; D: TRBD1
DNA: TGCGCCAGCAGCAGTAAGGGGGAATTCTACAATGAGCAGTTCTTC; CDR3: CASSSKGEFYNEQFF; size: NA; V: TRBV5-1; J: TRBJ2-1; D: NA
DNA: TGCGCCAGCAGCTTGTTTTTTCTGGAAGACTACGAGCAGTACTTC; CDR3: CASSLFFLEDYEQYF; size: few; V: TRBV5-1; J: TRBJ2-7; D: NA
DNA: TGTGCCAGCAGCTTGGTAGGACTAGCGGGAGAGGAGACCCAGTACTTC; CDR3: CASSLVGLAGEETQYF; size: many; V: TRBV2; J: TRBJ2-5; D: TRBD2